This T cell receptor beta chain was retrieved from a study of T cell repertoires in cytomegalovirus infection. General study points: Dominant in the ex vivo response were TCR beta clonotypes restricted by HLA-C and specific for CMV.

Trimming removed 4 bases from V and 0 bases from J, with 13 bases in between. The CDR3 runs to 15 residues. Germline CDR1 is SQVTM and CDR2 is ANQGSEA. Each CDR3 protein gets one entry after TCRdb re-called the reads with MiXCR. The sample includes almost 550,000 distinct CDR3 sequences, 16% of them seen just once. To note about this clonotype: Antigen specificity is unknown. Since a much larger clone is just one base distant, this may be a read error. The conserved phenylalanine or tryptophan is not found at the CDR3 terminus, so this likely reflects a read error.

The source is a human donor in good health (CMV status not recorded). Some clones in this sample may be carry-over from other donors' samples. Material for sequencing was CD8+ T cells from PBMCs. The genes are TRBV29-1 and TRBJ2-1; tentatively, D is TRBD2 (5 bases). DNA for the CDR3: TGCAGCGTTGGAACTGGGGAGTTCTCCTACAATGAGCAGTTCTTA. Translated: CSVGTGEFSYNEQFL.